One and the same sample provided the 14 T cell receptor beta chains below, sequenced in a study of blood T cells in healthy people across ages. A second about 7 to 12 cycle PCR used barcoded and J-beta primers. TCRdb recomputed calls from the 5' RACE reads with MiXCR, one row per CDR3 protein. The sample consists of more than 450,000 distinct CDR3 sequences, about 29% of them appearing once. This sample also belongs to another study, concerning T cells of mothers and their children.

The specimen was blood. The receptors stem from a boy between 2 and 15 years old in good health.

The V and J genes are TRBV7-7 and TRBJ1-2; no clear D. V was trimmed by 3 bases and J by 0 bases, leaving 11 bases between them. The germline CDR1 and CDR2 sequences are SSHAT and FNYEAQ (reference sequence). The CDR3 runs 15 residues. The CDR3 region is CASSLRAPANYGYTF. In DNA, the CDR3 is TGTGCCAGCAGCTTGAGGGCCCCAGCTAACTATGGCTACACCTTC.

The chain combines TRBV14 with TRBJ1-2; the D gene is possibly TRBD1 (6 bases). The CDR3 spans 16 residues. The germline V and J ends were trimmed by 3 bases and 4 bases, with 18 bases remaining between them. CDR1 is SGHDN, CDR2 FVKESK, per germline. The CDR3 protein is CASSQGATAISYGYTF. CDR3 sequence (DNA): TGTGCCAGCAGCCAGGGGGCTACGGCAATAAGCTATGGCTACACCTTC.

This chain's CDR3 is CASSVRWDRSDTQYF. CDR3 DNA: TGTGCCAGCAGCGTAAGGTGGGACAGGTCAGATACGCAGTATTTT. The chain uses TRBV9 and TRBJ2-3, with TRBD1 matching over 8 bases. The J segment lost 4 bases and the V segment lost 1 base, leaving 5 bases of the junction unmatched. Germline V gives CDR1 SGDLS, CDR2 YYNGEE. The CDR3 covers 15 residues.

The CDR3 loop reads CASSTDRGPGETQYF. Here the CDR3 DNA reads TGCGCCAGCAGCACAGACAGGGGGCCAGGAGAGACCCAGTACTTC. This chain joins TRBV5-1 and TRBJ2-5, with 10 positions matching TRBD1. Germline assignment: CDR1 SGHRS and CDR2 YFSETQ. The V gene end was trimmed by 4 bases and the J gene end by 4 bases; junction bases not matched to a gene: 7. The CDR3 consists of 15 residues.

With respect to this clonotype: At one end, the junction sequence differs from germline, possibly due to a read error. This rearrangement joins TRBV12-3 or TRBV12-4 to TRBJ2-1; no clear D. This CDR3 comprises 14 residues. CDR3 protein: CASSLGPSYNEQFF. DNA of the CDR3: TGTGCCAGCAGCTTAGGGCCCAGTTACAATGAGCAGTTCTTC.

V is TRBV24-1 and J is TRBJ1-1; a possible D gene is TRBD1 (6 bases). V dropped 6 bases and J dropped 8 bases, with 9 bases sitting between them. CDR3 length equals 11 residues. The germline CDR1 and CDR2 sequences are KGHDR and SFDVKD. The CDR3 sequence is CATSSGTEAFF. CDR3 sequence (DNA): TGTGCCACCAGTTCCGGGACAGAAGCTTTCTTT.

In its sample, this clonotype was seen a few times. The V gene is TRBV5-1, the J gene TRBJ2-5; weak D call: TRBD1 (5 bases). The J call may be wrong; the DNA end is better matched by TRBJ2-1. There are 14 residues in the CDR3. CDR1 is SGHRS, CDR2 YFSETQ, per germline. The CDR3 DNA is TGCGCCAGCACCGGCCTCGATGGGGCCAATGAGCAGTTCTTC. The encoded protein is CASTGLDGANEQFF.

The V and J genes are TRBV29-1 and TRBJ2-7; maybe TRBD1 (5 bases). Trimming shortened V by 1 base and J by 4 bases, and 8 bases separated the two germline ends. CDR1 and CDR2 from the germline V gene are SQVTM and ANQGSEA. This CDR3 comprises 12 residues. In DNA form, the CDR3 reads TGCAGCGTTGAAGTCAGGGAATACGAGCAGTACTTC. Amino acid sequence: CSVEVREYEQYF.

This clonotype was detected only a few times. The CDR3: CASSPGFNEKLFF. CDR3 bases: TGTGCCAGCAGCCCCGGCTTTAATGAAAAACTGTTTTTT. The chain couples TRBV7-9 to TRBJ1-4; D is undetermined. The CDR3 loop spans 13 amino acids. The germline V and J ends were trimmed by 5 bases and 4 bases, with 8 bases remaining between them. The germline gives CDR1 SEHNR, CDR2 FQNEAQ (reference sequence). Supplemented by reference TRBV7-9 and TRBJ1-4, the full variable domain reads DTGVSQNPRHKITKRGQNVTFRCDPISEHNRLYWYRQTLGQGPEFLTYFQNEAQLEKSRLLSDRFSAERPKGSFSTLEIQRTEQGDSAMYLCASSPGFNEKLFFGSGTQLSVL.

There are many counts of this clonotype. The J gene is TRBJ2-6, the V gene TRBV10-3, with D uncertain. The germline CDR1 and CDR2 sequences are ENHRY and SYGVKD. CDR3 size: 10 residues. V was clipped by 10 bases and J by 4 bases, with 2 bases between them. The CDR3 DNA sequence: TGTGCCACCGGGGCCAACGTCCTGACTTTC. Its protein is CATGANVLTF.

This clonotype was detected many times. CDR3 sequence (DNA): TGTGCCACCAAATCAGGGGGCTCCTACAATGAGCAGTTCTTC. As protein: CATKSGGSYNEQFF. The chain combines TRBV24-1 with TRBJ2-1, with 7 bases aligning to TRBD1. V was pared by 8 bases and J by 0 bases, with 3 bases of the junction left unmatched. Germline CDR1 and CDR2: KGHDR and SFDVKD. The CDR3 loop spans 14 amino acids.

CDR3 region: CASSLGDGAAYEQYF. The CDR3, as DNA: TGCGCCAGCAGCCTGGGGGACGGAGCTGCCTACGAGCAGTACTTC. The chain carries TRBV4-3 and TRBJ2-5, with D possibly being TRBD1 or TRBD2 (5 bases each). The J call is in doubt because the DNA end fits TRBJ2-7 better. Germline loops: CDR1 LGHNA, CDR2 YSLEER. This CDR3 comprises 15 residues.

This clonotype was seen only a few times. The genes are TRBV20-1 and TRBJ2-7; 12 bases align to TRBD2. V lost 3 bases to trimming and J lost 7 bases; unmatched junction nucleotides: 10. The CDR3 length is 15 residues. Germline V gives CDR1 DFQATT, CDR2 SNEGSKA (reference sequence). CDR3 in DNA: TGCAGTGCTAGGGTGACTAGCGGGGGACGACCGGAGCAGTACTTC. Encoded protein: CSARVTSGGRPEQYF.

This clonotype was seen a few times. The CDR3 sequence is CSASSRRGRYQPQHF. CDR3 bases: TGCAGTGCTAGTTCTAGGAGGGGTAGATATCAGCCCCAGCATTTT. The J gene is TRBJ1-5, the V gene TRBV20-1; a possible D gene is TRBD1 (5 bases). The CDR3 sequence is 15 residues long. CDR1 and CDR2 (germline): DFQATT, SNEGSKA (reference sequence). V was shortened by 3 bases and J by 5 bases, with 17 bases between the two germline ends.